The source of this T cell receptor (beta chain) is a study of T cells after yellow fever vaccination. Study-level findings and limits: Booster sampling recovered most clones from primary vaccination (96% CD4, approximately 90% CD8).

TCRdb passed the 5' RACE reads through MiXCR, listing each CDR3 protein once. Of over 130,000 distinct CDR3 sequences in the sample, over 7% were seen once. In this sample, this clonotype turned up many times. What it binds is unknown. The CDR3 loop spans 14 amino acids. CDR1 and CDR2 from the germline V gene are MDHEN and SYDVKM. V gave up 2 bases and J gave up 5 bases, with 12 bases separating them. Material: CD4+ T cells sorted from PBMCs, obtained 5 days after the yellow fever booster vaccination. This rearrangement joins TRBV28 to TRBJ2-5; D might be TRBD1 (6 bases). This TCR came from a man aged 30-40 years who received the YFV17D yellow fever vaccine. This CDR3 is CASSLRTGWETQYF. The DNA for the CDR3 is TGTGCCAGCAGTTTACGAACAGGGTGGGAGACCCAGTACTTC.